This T cell receptor (beta chain) is drawn from a study of T cell repertoires in cytomegalovirus infection. As for the study in general: TCR beta signatures that were public indicated CMV infection and matching HLA type. Regarding the study as a whole: HLA-C-restricted CMV clonotypes gave the most frequent clonotype in two of eight donors. Based on cumulative public TCR beta family frequency, carriers of CMV plus the relevant HLA were identified.

This clonotype was seen more than once but under ten times. Its antigen is not known. This CDR3 is 16 amino acids long. The J segment lost 1 base and the V segment lost 6 bases, leaving 9 bases of the junction unmatched. CDR1 is MDHEN and CDR2 is SYDVKM in the germline V gene. One entry per CDR3 protein, called by TCRdb with MiXCR from the reads. The table shows roughly 760,000 distinct CDR3 sequences, with 35% to 45% occurring only once. The V call is TRBV28, the J call TRBJ2-3, with 8 bases that match TRBD1. The specimen sequenced was PBMCs. The sequence was collected from a human donor in good health (CMV status not recorded). Some clones in this sample may be carry-over from other donors' samples. The CDR3 DNA reads as TGTGCCAGCAGGCGTGACCGGGGACAGGGCACAGATACGCAGTATTTT. Translation gives CASRRDRGQGTDTQYF.